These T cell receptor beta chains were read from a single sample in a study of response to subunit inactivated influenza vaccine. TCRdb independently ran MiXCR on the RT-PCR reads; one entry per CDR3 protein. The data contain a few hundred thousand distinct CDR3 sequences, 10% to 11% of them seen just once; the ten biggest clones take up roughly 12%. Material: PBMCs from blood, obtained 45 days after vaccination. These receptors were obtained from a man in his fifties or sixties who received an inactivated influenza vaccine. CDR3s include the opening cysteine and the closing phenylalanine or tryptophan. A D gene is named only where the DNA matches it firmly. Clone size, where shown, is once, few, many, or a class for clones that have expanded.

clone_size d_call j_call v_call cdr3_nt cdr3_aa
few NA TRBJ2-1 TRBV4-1 TGCGCCAGCAGCCAAGTTGGCAGAGGGGAGCAGTTCTTC CASSQVGRGEQFF
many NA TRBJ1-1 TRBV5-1 TGCGCCAGCAGCTCAACGGGGCCGAACACTGAAGCTTTCTTT CASSSTGPNTEAFF
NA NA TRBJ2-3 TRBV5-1 TGCGCCAGCAGCTTGGTATTTCGGGGGGCTCGGCACACAGATACGCAGTATTTT CASSLVFRGARHTDTQYF
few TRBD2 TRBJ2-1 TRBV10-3 TGTGCCATCAGTGAGTCGAGGATTAGCGGGGGGAATGAGCAGTTCTTC CAISESRISGGNEQFF
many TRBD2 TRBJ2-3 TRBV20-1 TGCAGTGCTAAGGTTAGCGGGGCCTCCAGTACGCAGTATTTT CSAKVSGASSTQYF
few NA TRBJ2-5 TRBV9 TGTGCCAGCAGCGTAGTGGGTAGCCTGTCAGAGACCCAGTACTTC CASSVVGSLSETQYF
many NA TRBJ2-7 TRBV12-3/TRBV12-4 TGTGCCAGCAGGAGCGACAAGTCCCTCCTACGAGAGCAGTACTTC CASRSDKSLLREQYF
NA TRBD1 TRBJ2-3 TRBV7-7 TGTGCCAGCAGCCAAGGACAGGGCCCAGATACGCAGTATTTT CASSQGQGPDTQYF
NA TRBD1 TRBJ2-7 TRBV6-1 TGTGCCAGCAGTGGATCGGACAGGGGGCTCTCCTACGAGCAGTACTTC CASSGSDRGLSYEQYF
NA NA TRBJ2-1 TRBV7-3 TGTGCCAGCAGCTTAGTTGGCTCCGGGAATGAGCAGTTCTTC CASSLVGSGNEQFF
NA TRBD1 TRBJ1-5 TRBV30 TGTGCCTGGAGTCGACAGGGATACCAGCCCCAGCATTTT CAWSRQGYQPQHF
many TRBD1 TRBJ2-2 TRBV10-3 TGTGCCATCAGTGTACAGGGGTCGGGCACCGGGGAGCTGTTTTTT CAISVQGSGTGELFF
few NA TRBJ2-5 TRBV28 TGTGCCAGCAGTTTAGGACAGATAAAAGAGACCCAGTACTTC CASSLGQIKETQYF
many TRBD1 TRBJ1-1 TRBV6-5 TGTGCCAGCAGTTACGCAGGGGGGTACACTGAAGCTTTCTTT CASSYAGGYTEAFF
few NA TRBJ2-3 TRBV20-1 TGCAGTGCTAGGGGGGCGCTAGATACGCAGTATTTT CSARGALDTQYF
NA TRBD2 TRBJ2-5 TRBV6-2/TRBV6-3 TGTGCCAGCAGTTACTCTAGTGGACTAGGGAGCCAGATGGCCCAGTACTTC CASSYSSGLGSQMAQYF
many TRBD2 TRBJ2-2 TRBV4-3 TGCGCCAGCAGCCAAGATTTGGGGCCTAGCGGGAGAGCCGGGGAGCTGTTTTTT CASSQDLGPSGRAGELFF
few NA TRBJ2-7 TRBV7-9 TGTGCCAGCAGCGTCGAAACAGGGTTCCACGAGCAGTACTTC CASSVETGFHEQYF
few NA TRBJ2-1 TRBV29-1 TGCAGCGTTGAATGGCTTGTCTCCTACAATGAGCAGTTCTTC CSVEWLVSYNEQFF
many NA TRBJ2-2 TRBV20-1 TGCAGTGCTAGAAACCCCCGGGAGTCGGTCTCCACCGGGGAGCTGTTTTTT CSARNPRESVSTGELFF
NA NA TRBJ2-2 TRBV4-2 TGTGCCAGCAGCCAAGTACATCGGGCGAACACCGGGGAGCTGTTTTTT CASSQVHRANTGELFF
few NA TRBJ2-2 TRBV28 TGTGCCAGCAGTCCCATCGTTGGCGGGGAGCTGTTTTTT CASSPIVGGELFF
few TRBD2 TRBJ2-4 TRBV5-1 TGCGCCAGCAGCTTGGAACTAGCGGGAGGCGGACTAGCCAAAAACATTCAGTACTTC CASSLELAGGGLAKNIQYF
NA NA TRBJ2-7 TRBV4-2 TGTGCCAGCAGCCAGGCGGACAGAGCTAGTCATTACGAGCAGTACTTC CASSQADRASHYEQYF
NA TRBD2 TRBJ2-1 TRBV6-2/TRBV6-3 TGTGCCAGCACCGACACCCTAGCGGGGGGGAGGAATGAGAAGTTCTTC CASTDTLAGGRNEKFF
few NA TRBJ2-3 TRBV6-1 TGTGCCAGCAGTGCCCTCAGACGGGGGCACCATAGCACAGATACGCAGTATTTT CASSALRRGHHSTDTQYF
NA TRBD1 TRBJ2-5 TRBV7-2 TGTGCCAGCAGCAGACCAACCGGGACAGGGGCCCAAGAGACCCAGTACTTC CASSRPTGTGAQETQYF
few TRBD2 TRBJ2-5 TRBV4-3 TGCGCCAGCAGCCAAGGTGGGAGGGGCCAAGAGACCCAGTACTTC CASSQGGRGQETQYF
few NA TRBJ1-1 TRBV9 TGTGCCAGCAGCGCGGACAGCTCTGAAGCTTTCTTT CASSADSSEAFF
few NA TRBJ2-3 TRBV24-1 TGTGCCACCAGTGACGTTAGAGATACGCAGTATTTT CATSDVRDTQYF
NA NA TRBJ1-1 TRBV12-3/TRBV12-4 TGTGCCAGCAGTCAGGGAATGGGCACTGAAGCTTTCTTT CASSQGMGTEAFF
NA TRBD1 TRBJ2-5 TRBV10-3 TGTGCCATCAGTAGGGACAGAAAAGAGACCCAGTACTTC CAISRDRKETQYF
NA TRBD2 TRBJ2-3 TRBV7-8 TGTGCCAGCAGCCCTCTAGCGGGAGGCCGCACAGATACGCAGTATTTT CASSPLAGGRTDTQYF
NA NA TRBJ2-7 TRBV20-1 TGCAGTGCTAGAGTGATGTCTGGCGAGCAGTACTTC CSARVMSGEQYF
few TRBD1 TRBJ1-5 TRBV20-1 TGCAGTGCTAGAGCGGACAGGAATCAGCCCCAGCATTTT CSARADRNQPQHF
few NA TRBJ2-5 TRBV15 TGTGCCACCAGCAGAGAGCTCAGGGCCTACCAAGAGACCCAGTACTTC CATSRELRAYQETQYF
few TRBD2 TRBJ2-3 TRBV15 TGTGCCACCAGCAGCGTCGAGCTAGCGGGCACAGATACGCAGTATTTT CATSSVELAGTDTQYF
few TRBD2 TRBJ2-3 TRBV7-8 TGTGCCAGCAGCCCCCGACTAGCGGGGGGGCGTGGCTCAGATACGCAGTATTTT CASSPRLAGGRGSDTQYF
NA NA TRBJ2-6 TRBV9 TGTGCCAGCAGCGTAGATCCCTCATTAGGGGCCAACGTCCTGACTTTC CASSVDPSLGANVLTF
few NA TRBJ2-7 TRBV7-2 TGTGCCAGCAGCGTGATCCCCCGTGGATCCTACGAGCAGTACTTC CASSVIPRGSYEQYF
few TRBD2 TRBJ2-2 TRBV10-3 TGTGCCGTCGGGACTAGCGGGACTACCGGGGAGCTGTTTTTT CAVGTSGTTGELFF
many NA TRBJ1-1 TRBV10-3 TGTGCCATCAGTGCCGGAATAAGCCGACGGGCTGAAGCTTTCTTT CAISAGISRRAEAFF